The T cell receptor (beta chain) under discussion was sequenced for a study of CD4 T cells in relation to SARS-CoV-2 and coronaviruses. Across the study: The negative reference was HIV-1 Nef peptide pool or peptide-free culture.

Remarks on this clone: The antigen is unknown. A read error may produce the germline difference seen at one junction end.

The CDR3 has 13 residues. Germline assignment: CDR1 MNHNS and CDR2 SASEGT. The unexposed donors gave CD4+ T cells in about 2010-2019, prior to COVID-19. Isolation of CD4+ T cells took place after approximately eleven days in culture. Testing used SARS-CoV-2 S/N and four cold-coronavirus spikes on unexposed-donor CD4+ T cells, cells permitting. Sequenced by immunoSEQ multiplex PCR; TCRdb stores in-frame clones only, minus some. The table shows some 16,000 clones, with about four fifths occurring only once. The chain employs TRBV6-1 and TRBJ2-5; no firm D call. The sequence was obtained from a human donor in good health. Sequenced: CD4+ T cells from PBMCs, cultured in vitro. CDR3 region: CASSEARTGTQNF. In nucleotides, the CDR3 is TGTGCCAGCAGTGAAGCGCGTACCGGAACCCAAAACTTC.